This TCR beta chain originates from a study of spatial heterogeneity in lung cancer (dated by TCRdb to about 2019). Turning to the overall study: Samples were obtained from 72 patients with early-stage, untreated non-small cell lung cancer from the lung TRACERx cohort. Nonsynonymous mutation counts, determined by whole-exome sequencing of tumor tissue, were related to TCR repertoire features. In the raw uncorrected reads, each unique combination of TCR and UMI appeared on average more than ten times. Both alpha and beta chains were TCR-sequenced in samples taken at surgery, namely 220 tumor regions, 64 matched nontumor lung samples and approximately 51 PBMC samples. Beta-chain transcripts were consistently detected in greater numbers than alpha-chain transcripts, which likely reflects a higher abundance of beta-chain transcripts. Follow-up PBMC samples were sequenced whenever available, with a median time to follow-up of roughly 26 months after resection. In non-small cell lung cancer, the study quantitatively compared TCR alpha and beta repertoires across several tumor regions, matched nontumor lung, and blood. Overall results and qualifications from the work: Comparisons of baseline and follow-up blood repertoires included only 14 to 15 patients. Ubiquitous expanded tumor TCRs were found in blood more often at tumor resection than at routine follow-up. Confirming at a functional level the hypothesis that regional TCRs recognize regional mutations was considered to require additional single-cell paired TCR alpha and beta sequencing.

This clonotype was counted ten times or more. Its antigen target is currently unknown. No per-base quality is available; no much larger clone lies one base away. Measured from the cysteine to the phenylalanine, the CDR3 is 12 residues long. Here the CDR3 DNA is all that survives: 36 bases in frame from base 1. V is cut by 6 bases and J by 2 bases, and the space between the germline ends is 8 bases. The germline V gene gives CDR1 as MNHEY and CDR2 as SVGAGI. The method was 5' RACE. Sequenced on a NextSeq 500. To allow correction of PCR and sequencing errors, the TCR library protocol tagged every TCR cDNA molecule with a unique molecular identifier. The published analysis was carried out like this. Decombinator tools were used for TCR identification, UMI-based error correction and CDR3 extraction. TCRs above a frequency of 2 per 1,000, corresponding to the top 1% of the tumor frequency distribution, were defined as expanded. Rényi diversity was computed with the R vegan package after subsampling each repertoire 100 times to 5,000 TCRs. To build CDR3 similarity networks, amino acid triplet string-kernel similarity was used, and CDR3s were connected when their pairwise similarity was above 0.82. The raw public reads went through TCRdb reprocessing: fastp at Q25, MiXCR clone calling, in-frame beta chains kept. Merged by CDR3 protein, the rows form single entries marked with the most common genes and DNA. What appears here as the V and J calls and clone size reflects TCRdb's work, not the paper's. For this sample the table gives approximately 56,000 distinct CDR3 sequences, of which less than 9.5% were detected only once. The top ten clones comprise 35% of the sample.

The sample's time point label, in plain terms: blood at routine non-recurrence follow-up after resection. For TCR sequencing, whole RNA was extracted from tumor and nontumor lung tissue, or from cryopreserved PBMC samples, and no cell sorting was done. Only patients for whom sufficient RNA was available from at least two tumor regions were selected for TCR sequencing. Sequenced here: PBMCs, sampled at follow-up. This receptor was taken from a female donor with early-stage non-small cell lung cancer. The chain uses TRBV6-5 and TRBJ2-7; perhaps TRBD1 is the D gene, with 5 bases matching. The CDR3 loop reads CASRAGTYEQYF. The nucleotides read TGTGCCAGCAGGGCAGGGACCTACGAGCAGTACTTC.